The 17 T cell receptor beta chains given below trace back to one sample, sequenced in a study of T-cell reconstitution after alpha-beta-depleted transplantation in children. Molecular barcoding with unique molecular identifiers was used for the TCRbeta library. A single record per CDR3 protein comes from TCRdb applying MiXCR to the PCR reads. The sample holds 800,000 to 1,000,000 distinct CDR3 sequences, 25% to 35% seen once. This sample comprised PBMCs, mostly from graft donor cells, obtained 360 days after TCRalphabeta/CD19-depleted stem cell transplant. Receptor source: a boy in the first two years of life who had a stem cell transplant for SCID, so the T cells may come from the graft donor.

The genes are TRBV12-3 or TRBV12-4 and TRBJ2-7; D tentatively fits TRBD1 or TRBD2 (5 bases each). The CDR3 consists of 16 residues. V lost 6 bases and J 2 bases, leaving 20 bases between the germline ends. CDR3 loop: CASRREGTQTPYEQYF. CDR3 DNA: TGTGCCAGCAGGCGCGAGGGGACCCAGACCCCCTACGAGCAGTACTTC.

The rearrangement joins TRBV6-1 to TRBJ1-1, with 7 bases identical to TRBD1. The J segment lost 1 base and the V segment lost 10 bases, leaving 9 bases of the junction unmatched. CDR1 and CDR2 (germline): MNHNS, SASEGT. CDR3 length: 14 amino acids. In DNA form, the CDR3 reads TGTGCCACGGAATTGACAGGGACGAACACTGAAGCTTTCTTT. Translation gives CATELTGTNTEAFF.

CDR3: CATSRDRRGGPDTQYF. The CDR3, as DNA: TGTGCCACCAGCAGAGATCGGCGGGGGGGCCCCGATACGCAGTATTTT. V usage is TRBV15 and J usage is TRBJ2-3; 9 bases fit TRBD2. After removal of 0 bases from V and 6 bases from J, the junction contained 7 bases not matched to a gene. The V gene's germline CDR1 is LNHNV and CDR2 YYDKDF (reference sequence). CDR3 length: 16 amino acids.

The chain is built from TRBV12-3 or TRBV12-4 and TRBJ2-2; D remains unclear. The ends were cut back, 4 bases at V and 6 bases at J, with 9 bases in the middle. The CDR3 runs 13 residues. In DNA, the CDR3 is TGTGCCAGCAGTTCGCTCTCGGCCGGGGAGCTGTTTTTT. Amino acid sequence: CASSSLSAGELFF.

The V gene is TRBV2, the J gene TRBJ2-1, with D possibly TRBD2 on 6 matching bases. The CDR3 is 16 amino acids. Germline assignment: CDR1 SNHLY and CDR2 FYNNEI. V shed 2 bases and J shed 5 bases, with 16 bases lying between them. CDR3 loop: CASSELMGTGHNEQFF. CDR3 coding DNA: TGTGCCAGCAGTGAACTTATGGGGACTGGCCACAATGAGCAGTTCTTC.

This clonotype occurred a few times. The chain recombines TRBV27 with TRBJ2-2; no clear D gene. The CDR3 is 12 residues long. The germline CDR1 and CDR2 sequences are MNHEY and SMNVEV (reference sequence). Trimming took off 2 bases at V and 7 bases at J, with 5 bases between the two ends. CDR3 residues: CASSLPRGELFF. In DNA form, the CDR3 reads TGTGCCAGCAGTTTACCCCGCGGGGAGCTGTTTTTT.

V usage is TRBV5-5 and J usage is TRBJ2-2; the D gene is possibly TRBD1 (5 bases). The CDR3 consists of 15 residues. With 3 bases removed from V and 4 bases from J, the gap between germline ends came to 13 bases. Germline values: CDR1 SGHKS, CDR2 YYEKEE (reference sequence). For the CDR3, the DNA is TGTGCCAGCAGCTCGACAGTCCCGGGCACCGGGGAGCTGTTTTTT. Amino acid sequence: CASSSTVPGTGELFF.

The V gene is TRBV12-5, the J gene TRBJ2-1; 7 bases are a match to TRBD2. V trimming: 0 bases; J trimming: 2 bases; junction bases outside the gene matches: 7. Per germline, CDR1 LGHNT and CDR2 FRNRAP. This CDR3 is built from 17 residues. DNA for the CDR3: TGTGCTAGTGGTTTGGTACTCCCCGGGGGGACCTACAATGAGCAGTTCTTC. It encodes CASGLVLPGGTYNEQFF.

The rearrangement joins TRBV7-2 to TRBJ2-3; D unclear. Per the germline V gene, CDR1 is SGHTA and CDR2 is FQGNSA. This CDR3 is built from 13 residues. Trimming shortened V by 5 bases and J by 5 bases, and 11 bases separated the two germline ends. The CDR3 sequence is CASSRVVLDTQYF. The CDR3 DNA reads TGTGCCAGCAGCCGAGTGGTTTTAGATACGCAGTATTTT.

The chain employs TRBV7-6 and TRBJ2-1, with 9 nucleotides matching TRBD2. Trimming took 4 bases from V and 9 from J; bases not matched to a gene: 7. This CDR3 is built from 14 residues. Germline assignment: CDR1 SGHVS and CDR2 FNYEAQ. The CDR3 DNA sequence: TGTGCCAGCAGCTCGAGCGGGGGGTTCGGTGAGCAGTTCTTC. Translation gives CASSSSGGFGEQFF. Supplemented by reference TRBV7-6 and TRBJ2-1, the full variable domain reads GAGVSQSPRYKVTKRGQDVALRCDPISGHVSLYWYRQALGQGPEFLTYFNYEAQQDKSGLPNDRFSAERPEGSISTLTIQRTEQRDSAMYRCASSSSGGFGEQFFGPGTRLTVL.

There are a few counts of this clonotype. The chain joins TRBV7-9 to TRBJ2-5; 9 positions agree with TRBD2. CDR1 and CDR2 (germline): SEHNR, FQNEAQ (reference sequence). CDR3 length: 16 amino acids. The junction had 5 bases not matched to a gene; V was cut back by 3 bases and J by 0 bases. The CDR3 here is CASSLLAGRHQETQYF. CDR3 sequence (DNA): TGTGCCAGCAGCTTGCTAGCGGGGAGACACCAAGAGACCCAGTACTTC. Drawing the rest from reference TRBV7-9 and TRBJ2-5, the complete variable domain is DTGVSQNPRHKITKRGQNVTFRCDPISEHNRLYWYRQTLGQGPEFLTYFQNEAQLEKSRLLSDRFSAERPKGSFSTLEIQRTEQGDSAMYLCASSLLAGRHQETQYFGPGTRLLVL.

This chain uses TRBV5-1 with TRBJ2-7; D uncertain. CDR3 length: 13 amino acids. CDR1 is SGHRS, CDR2 YFSETQ, per germline. V was cut by 4 bases and J by 5 bases, with 13 bases left in between. The DNA for the CDR3 is TGCGCCAGCAGCCCGGAGTCTCTCCACGAGCAGTACTTC. Protein product: CASSPESLHEQYF.

This chain links TRBV4-2 with TRBJ2-1, with 8 bases that match TRBD2. Germline trimming cut 2 bases from V and 1 base from J; bases unmatched to any gene: 7. The germline gives CDR1 LGHNA, CDR2 YNFKEQ. The CDR3 sequence is 17 residues long. CDR3 region: CASSQSAGGFSYNEQFF. CDR3 nucleotides: TGTGCCAGCAGCCAATCGGCGGGGGGTTTTTCCTACAATGAGCAGTTCTTC.

The chain is built from TRBV5-1 and TRBJ2-2; D tentatively fits TRBD1 or TRBD2 (5 bases each). The ends were cut back, 4 bases at V and 1 base at J, with 14 bases in the middle. The CDR3 is 16 amino acids. The germline CDR1 and CDR2 sequences are SGHRS and YFSETQ. The CDR3 protein is CASSPWGSGNTGELFF. Here the CDR3 DNA reads TGCGCCAGCAGCCCGTGGGGCAGCGGGAACACCGGGGAGCTGTTTTTT.

V usage is TRBV10-3 and J usage is TRBJ2-7; 9 positions agree with TRBD1. Germline V gene data show CDR1 as ENHRY and CDR2 as SYGVKD. The CDR3 is 16 residues long. The V gene end was trimmed by 1 base and the J gene end by 1 base; junction bases not matched to a gene: 5. The CDR3 DNA reads as TGTGCCATCAGTGAGTTACGACAGGGGGTTTCCTACGAGCAGTACTTC. Translated: CAISELRQGVSYEQYF.

The chain combines TRBV5-6 with TRBJ1-1; D gene uncertain. Germline V gene lookup returns CDR1 SGHDT and CDR2 YYEEEE. Trimming removed 0 bases at V and 1 base at J, with 10 bases between. The CDR3 is 15 residues long. Written as DNA, the CDR3 is TGTGCCAGCAGCTTGGATGGTTCAGGGAACACTGAAGCTTTCTTT. It codes for CASSLDGSGNTEAFF.

Only a few counts were recorded for this clonotype. The genes are TRBV24-1 and TRBJ2-2; no clear D. CDR3 size: 17 residues. V dropped 3 bases and J dropped 3 bases, with 16 bases sitting between them. Germline values: CDR1 KGHDR, CDR2 SFDVKD. CDR3 DNA: TGTGCCACCAGTGATGCCTATCATCCTGGGGACACCGGGGAGCTGTTTTTT. It yields the protein CATSDAYHPGDTGELFF.